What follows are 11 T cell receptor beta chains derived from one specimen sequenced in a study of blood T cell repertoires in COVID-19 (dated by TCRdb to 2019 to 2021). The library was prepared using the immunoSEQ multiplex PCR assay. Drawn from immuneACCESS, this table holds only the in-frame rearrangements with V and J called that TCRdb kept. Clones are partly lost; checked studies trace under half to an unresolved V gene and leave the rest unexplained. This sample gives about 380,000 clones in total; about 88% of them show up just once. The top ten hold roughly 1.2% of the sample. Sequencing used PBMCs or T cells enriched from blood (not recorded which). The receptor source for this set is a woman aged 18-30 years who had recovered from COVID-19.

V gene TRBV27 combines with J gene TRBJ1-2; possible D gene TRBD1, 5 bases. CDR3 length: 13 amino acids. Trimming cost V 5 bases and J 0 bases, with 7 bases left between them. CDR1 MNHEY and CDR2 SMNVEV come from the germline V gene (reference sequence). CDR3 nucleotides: TGTGCCAGCAGTCAGGGTTCTAACTATGGCTACACCTTC. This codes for CASSQGSNYGYTF.

DNA of the CDR3: TGTGCCAGCAGTGAACTTTCCCAGAATCAGCCCCAGCATTTT. It encodes CASSELSQNQPQHF. The chain employs TRBV2 and TRBJ1-5; D is ambiguous. Germline V gene data show CDR1 as SNHLY and CDR2 as FYNNEI. With 2 bases removed from V and 4 bases from J, the gap between germline ends came to 9 bases. This CDR3 is built from 14 residues.

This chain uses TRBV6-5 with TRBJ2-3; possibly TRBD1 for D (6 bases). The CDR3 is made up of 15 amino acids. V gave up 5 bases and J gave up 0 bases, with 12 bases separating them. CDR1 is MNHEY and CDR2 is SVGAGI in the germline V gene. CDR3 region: CASSTTGSSTDTQYF. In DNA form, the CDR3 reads TGTGCCAGCAGTACCACAGGGTCTAGCACAGATACGCAGTATTTT.

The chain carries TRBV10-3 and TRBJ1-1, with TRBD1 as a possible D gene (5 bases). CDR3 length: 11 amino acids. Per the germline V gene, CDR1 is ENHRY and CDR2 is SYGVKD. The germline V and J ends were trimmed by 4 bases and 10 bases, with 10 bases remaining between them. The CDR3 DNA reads TGTGCCATCAGTGCCAGGGAAGGAGCTTTCTTT. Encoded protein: CAISAREGAFF.

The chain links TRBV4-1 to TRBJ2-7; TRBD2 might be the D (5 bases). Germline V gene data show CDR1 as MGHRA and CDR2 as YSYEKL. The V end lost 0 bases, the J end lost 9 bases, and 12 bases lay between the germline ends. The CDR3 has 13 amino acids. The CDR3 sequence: CASSQDPGDGQYF. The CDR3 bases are TGCGCCAGCAGCCAAGATCCCGGGGATGGGCAGTACTTC.

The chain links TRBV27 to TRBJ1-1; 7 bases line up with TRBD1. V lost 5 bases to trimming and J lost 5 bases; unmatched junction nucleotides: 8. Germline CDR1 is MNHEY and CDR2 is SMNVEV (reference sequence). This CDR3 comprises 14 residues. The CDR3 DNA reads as TGTGCCAGCAGTAATACAGGGGCAGGGACTGAAGCTTTCTTT. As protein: CASSNTGAGTEAFF.

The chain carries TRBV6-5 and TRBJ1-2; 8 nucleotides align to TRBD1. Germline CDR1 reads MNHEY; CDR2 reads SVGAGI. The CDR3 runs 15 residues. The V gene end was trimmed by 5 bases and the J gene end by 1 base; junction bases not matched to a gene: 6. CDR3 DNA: TGTGCCAGCAGTCGCCGGGACAGGTTTAACTATGGCTACACCTTC. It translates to CASSRRDRFNYGYTF.

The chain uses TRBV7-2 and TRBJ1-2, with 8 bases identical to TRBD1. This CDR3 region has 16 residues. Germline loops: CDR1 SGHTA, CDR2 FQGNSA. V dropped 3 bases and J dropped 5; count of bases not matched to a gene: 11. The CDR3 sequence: CASSFTSGQESYGYTF. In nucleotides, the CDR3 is TGTGCCAGCAGCTTCACCTCGGGACAGGAGAGTTATGGCTACACCTTC.

CDR3 sequence (DNA): TGTGCCAGCTCACTAGCACAGGGTTTTGGCTATGGCTACACCTTC. As protein: CASSLAQGFGYGYTF. The genes are TRBV18 and TRBJ1-2; maybe TRBD1 (6 bases). V lost 4 bases to trimming and J lost 4 bases, with 16 bases between them. CDR1 is KGHSH, CDR2 LQKENI, per germline. The length of the CDR3 is 15 residues.

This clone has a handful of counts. CDR3 bases: TGTGCCAGCAGCAAATATAGGGCCGGGGAGGGGAAGGTTGGTACTGAAGCTTTCTTT. Its protein is CASSKYRAGEGKVGTEAFF. The rearrangement joins TRBV13 to TRBJ1-1; tentatively, D is TRBD1 (5 bases). The CDR3 has 19 residues. Between the trimmed V and J ends, which lost 5 bases and 5 bases, there was a span of 30 bases. Germline assignment: CDR1 PRHDT and CDR2 FYEKMQ (reference sequence). Full variable domain (rest looked up from reference TRBV13 and TRBJ1-1): AAGVIQSPRHLIKEKRETATLKCYPIPRHDTVYWYQQGPGQDPQFLISFYEKMQSDKGSIPDRFSAQQFSDYHSELNMSSLELGDSALYFCASSKYRAGEGKVGTEAFFGQGTRLTVV.

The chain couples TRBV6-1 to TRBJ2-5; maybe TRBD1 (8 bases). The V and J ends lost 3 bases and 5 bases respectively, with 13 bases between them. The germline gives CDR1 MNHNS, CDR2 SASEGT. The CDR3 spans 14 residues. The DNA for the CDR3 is TGTGCCAGCAGTGATACAGGGGGGGGTGAGACCCAGTACTTC. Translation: CASSDTGGGETQYF.